This T cell receptor (beta chain) comes out of a study of T-cell memory formation after mild COVID-19. About the study: Clustering of TCRs was largely donor specific. Broader study findings: For second-wave clones that peaked at day 37, SARS-CoV-2 specificity went unverified.

Worth noting for this clonotype: The antigen is undetermined.

Using its own MiXCR run on the 5' RACE reads, TCRdb lists one record per CDR3 protein. The sample holds roughly 170,000 distinct CDR3 sequences, around 18% seen once. V was cut by 5 bases and J by 7 bases, with 11 bases left in between. Germline CDR1 is DFQATT and CDR2 is SNEGSKA (reference sequence). This CDR3 comprises 12 residues. The V call is TRBV20-1, the J call TRBJ2-2; D remains unclear. This TCR was sampled from a man younger than 35 who had mild COVID-19 (a few samples of this study predate the infection). Cell type and time point are not known. The specimen sequenced was PBMCs or a T cell subset sorted from them (not recorded which). The CDR3 spells CSAPYPGGELFF. CDR3 in DNA: TGCAGTGCTCCGTACCCCGGCGGGGAGCTGTTTTTT.